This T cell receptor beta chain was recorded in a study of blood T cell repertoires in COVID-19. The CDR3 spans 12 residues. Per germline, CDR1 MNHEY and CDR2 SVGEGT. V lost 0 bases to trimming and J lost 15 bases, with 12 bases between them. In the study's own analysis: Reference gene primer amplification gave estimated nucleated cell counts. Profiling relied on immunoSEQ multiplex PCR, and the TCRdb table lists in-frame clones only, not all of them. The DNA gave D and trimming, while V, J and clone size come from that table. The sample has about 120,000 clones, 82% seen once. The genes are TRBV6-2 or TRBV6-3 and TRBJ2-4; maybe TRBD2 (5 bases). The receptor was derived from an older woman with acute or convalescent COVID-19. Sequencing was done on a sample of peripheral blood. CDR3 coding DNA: TGTGCCAGCAGTTACTCGAAGGGAGTCAGGTACTTC. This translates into CASSYSKGVRYF.